The T cell receptor beta chain under discussion was sequenced for a study of T cells in Graves' hyperthyroidism and ophthalmopathy. Study overall: Peripheral blood draws took place at initial diagnosis, ahead of any treatment.

TCR beta CDR3 region amplification was performed from RNA transcripts. Initially, a first-round RT-PCR of the TCR CDR3 employed the HTBI primer set. TCRdb recomputed calls from the multiplex PCR reads with MiXCR, one row per CDR3 protein. This table has some 500,000 distinct CDR3 sequences, roughly 14% appearing once. V shed 6 bases, J shed 0 bases, and the junction held 3 bases outside the gene matches. This CDR3 has 15 residues. The V gene's germline CDR1 is MGHRA and CDR2 YSYEKL. Specimen: blood. This sequence joins TRBV4-1 and TRBJ1-3; 9 nucleotides line up with TRBD1. The receptor's source is a woman under 30 with Graves' hyperthyroidism. CDR3 sequence reads: CASRGQGSSGNTIYF. The CDR3 nucleotides read TGCGCCAGCAGGGGACAGGGAAGCTCTGGAAACACCATATATTTT.